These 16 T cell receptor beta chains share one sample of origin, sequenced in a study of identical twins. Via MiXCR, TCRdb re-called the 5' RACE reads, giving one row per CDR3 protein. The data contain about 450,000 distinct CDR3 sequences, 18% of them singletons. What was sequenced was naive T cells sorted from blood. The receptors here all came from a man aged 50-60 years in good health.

As DNA, the CDR3 is TGTGCCAGCAGCTTAAAAAGGGGGCCCAGGAATGAGCAGTTCTTC. It specifies CASSLKRGPRNEQFF. This rearrangement joins TRBV11-2 to TRBJ2-1, with 7 bases matching TRBD1. This CDR3 is 15 amino acids long. Germline loops: CDR1 SGHAT, CDR2 FQNNGV. V trimming: 2 bases; J trimming: 7 bases; junction bases outside the gene matches: 8.

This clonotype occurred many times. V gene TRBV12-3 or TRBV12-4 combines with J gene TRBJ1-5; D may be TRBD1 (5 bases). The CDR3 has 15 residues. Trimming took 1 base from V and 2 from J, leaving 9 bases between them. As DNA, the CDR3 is TGTGCCAGCAGTTTAGAGAGGGGCGGCAATCAGCCCCAGCATTTT. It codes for CASSLERGGNQPQHF.

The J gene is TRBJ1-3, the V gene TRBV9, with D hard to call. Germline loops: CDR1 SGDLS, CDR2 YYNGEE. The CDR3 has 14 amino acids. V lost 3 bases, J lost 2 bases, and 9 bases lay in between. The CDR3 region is CASSAPTPGNTIYF. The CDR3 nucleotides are TGTGCCAGCAGCGCGCCAACACCTGGAAACACCATATATTTT.

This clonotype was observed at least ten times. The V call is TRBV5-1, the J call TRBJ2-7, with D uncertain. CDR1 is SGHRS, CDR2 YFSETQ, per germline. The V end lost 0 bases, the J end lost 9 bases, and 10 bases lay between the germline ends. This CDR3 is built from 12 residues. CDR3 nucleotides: TGCGCCAGCAGCTTGGCTGGGGTAAGGCAGTACTTC. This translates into CASSLAGVRQYF.

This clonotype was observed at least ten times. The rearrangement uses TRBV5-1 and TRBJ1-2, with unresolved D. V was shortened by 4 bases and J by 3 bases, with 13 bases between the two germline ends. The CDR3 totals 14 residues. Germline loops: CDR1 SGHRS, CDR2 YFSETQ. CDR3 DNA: TGCGCCAGCAGCCTTACGGGCAAGGACTATGGCTACACCTTC. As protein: CASSLTGKDYGYTF.

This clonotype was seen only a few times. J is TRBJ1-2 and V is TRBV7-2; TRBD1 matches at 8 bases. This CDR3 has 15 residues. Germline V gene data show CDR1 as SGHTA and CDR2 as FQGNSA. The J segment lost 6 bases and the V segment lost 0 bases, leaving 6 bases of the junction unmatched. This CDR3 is CASSLAQGTGNGYTF. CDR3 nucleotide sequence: TGTGCCAGCAGCTTAGCGCAAGGGACAGGAAATGGCTACACCTTC.

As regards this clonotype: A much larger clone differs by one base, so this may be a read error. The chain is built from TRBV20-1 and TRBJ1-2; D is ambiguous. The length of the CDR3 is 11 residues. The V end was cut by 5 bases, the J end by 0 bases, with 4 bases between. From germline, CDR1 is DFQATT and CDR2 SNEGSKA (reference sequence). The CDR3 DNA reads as TGCAGTGCTCAATCTAACTATGGCTACACCTTC. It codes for CSAQSNYGYTF.

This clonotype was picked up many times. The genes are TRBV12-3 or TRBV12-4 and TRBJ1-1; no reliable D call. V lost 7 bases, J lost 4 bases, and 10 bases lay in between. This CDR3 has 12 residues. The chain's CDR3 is CASTHRVTEAFF. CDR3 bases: TGTGCCAGCACCCACCGGGTCACTGAAGCTTTCTTT.

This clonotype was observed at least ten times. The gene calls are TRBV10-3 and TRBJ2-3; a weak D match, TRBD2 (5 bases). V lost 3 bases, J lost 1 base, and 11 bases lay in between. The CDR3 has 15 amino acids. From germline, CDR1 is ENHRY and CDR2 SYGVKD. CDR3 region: CAISDGNPRTDTQYF. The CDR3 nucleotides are TGTGCCATCAGTGACGGGAACCCCCGCACAGATACGCAGTATTTT.

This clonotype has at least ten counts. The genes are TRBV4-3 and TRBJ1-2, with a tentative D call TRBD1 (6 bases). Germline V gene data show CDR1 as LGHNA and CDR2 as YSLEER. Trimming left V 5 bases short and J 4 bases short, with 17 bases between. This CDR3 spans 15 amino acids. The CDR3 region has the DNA TGCGCCAGCAGCAATCGTTTGGGGGCTGGCTATGGCTACACCTTC. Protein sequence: CASSNRLGAGYGYTF.

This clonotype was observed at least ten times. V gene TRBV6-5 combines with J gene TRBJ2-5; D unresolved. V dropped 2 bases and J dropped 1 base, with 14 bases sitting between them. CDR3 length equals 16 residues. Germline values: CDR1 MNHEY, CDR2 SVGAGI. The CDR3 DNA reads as TGTGCCAGCAGTTACACGGCCGCCGGCCCCCAAGAGACCCAGTACTTC. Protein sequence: CASSYTAAGPQETQYF.

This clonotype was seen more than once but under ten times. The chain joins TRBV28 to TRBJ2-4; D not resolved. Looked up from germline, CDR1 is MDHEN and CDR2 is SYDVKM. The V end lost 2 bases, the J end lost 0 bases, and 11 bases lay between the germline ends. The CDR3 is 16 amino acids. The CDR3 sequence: CASSLRVTVAKNIQYF. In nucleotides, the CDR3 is TGTGCCAGCAGTTTAAGAGTTACGGTAGCCAAAAACATTCAGTACTTC.

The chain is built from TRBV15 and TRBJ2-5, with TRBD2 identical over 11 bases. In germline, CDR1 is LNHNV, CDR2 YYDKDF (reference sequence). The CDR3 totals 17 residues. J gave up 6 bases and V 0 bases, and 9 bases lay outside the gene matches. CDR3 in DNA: TGTGCCACCAGCAGAGATTTGGCTAGCGGGGGGTCGAAGACCCAGTACTTC. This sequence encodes CATSRDLASGGSKTQYF.

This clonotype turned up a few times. The CDR3 sequence is CSVRDRLSYEQYF. The CDR3 region has the DNA TGCAGCGTTAGGGATCGACTGTCCTACGAGCAGTACTTC. This chain uses TRBV29-1 with TRBJ2-7; no firm D call. Germline V gives CDR1 SQVTM, CDR2 ANQGSEA. The CDR3 covers 13 residues. Trimming removed 5 bases from V and 1 base from J, with 12 bases in between.

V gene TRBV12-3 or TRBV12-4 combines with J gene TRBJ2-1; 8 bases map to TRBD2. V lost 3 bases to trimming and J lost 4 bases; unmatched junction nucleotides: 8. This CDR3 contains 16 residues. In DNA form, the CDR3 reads TGTGCCAGCAGTTTTTGGCGGGGGGCCCAATACAATGAGCAGTTCTTC. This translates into CASSFWRGAQYNEQFF.

The CDR3 loop is CASSLEVEGGNEQFF. The CDR3 coding sequence is TGTGCCAGCAGCTTAGAAGTTGAGGGAGGGAATGAGCAGTTCTTC. The chain combines TRBV7-6 with TRBJ2-1; 7 bases are shared with TRBD2. The germline V gene encodes CDR1 SGHVS and CDR2 FNYEAQ. This CDR3 is 15 amino acids long. V lost 1 base to trimming and J lost 7 bases; unmatched junction nucleotides: 7.